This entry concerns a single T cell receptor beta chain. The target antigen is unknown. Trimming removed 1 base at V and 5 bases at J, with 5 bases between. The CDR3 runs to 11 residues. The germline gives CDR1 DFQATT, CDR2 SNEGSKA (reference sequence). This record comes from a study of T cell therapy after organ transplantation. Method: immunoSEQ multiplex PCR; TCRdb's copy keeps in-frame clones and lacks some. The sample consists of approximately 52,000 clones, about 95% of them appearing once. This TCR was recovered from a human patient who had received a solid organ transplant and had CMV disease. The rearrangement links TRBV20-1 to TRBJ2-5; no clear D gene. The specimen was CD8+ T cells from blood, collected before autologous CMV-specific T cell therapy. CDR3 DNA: TGCAGTGCTAGAGGCACCGAGACCCAGTACTTC. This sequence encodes CSARGTETQYF.